The subject of this entry is one T cell receptor (beta chain). This specimen comes from a study of blood T cell repertoires in COVID-19. Trimming pared 3 bases from V and 1 base from J, leaving 9 bases between. Germline CDR1 and CDR2: KGHSH and LQKENI. This CDR3 contains 14 residues. TCRdb's copy holds only in-frame clones and misses some; the assay was immunoSEQ multiplex PCR. The table shows hundreds of thousands of clones, with 75% to 90% occurring only once. This chain joins TRBV18 and TRBJ1-1, with D tentatively TRBD1 (6 bases). Sequencing used peripheral blood. The TCR originated in a man between 18 and 35 years old with COVID-19, enrolled during active disease. CDR3 in amino acids: CASSPQGKNTEAFF. DNA for the CDR3: TGTGCCAGCTCACCCCAGGGGAAGAACACTGAAGCTTTCTTT.